This T cell receptor beta chain stems from a study of a mutant IDH1 vaccine in newly diagnosed glioma. Study background: Patients previously underwent radiotherapy, temozolomide, or both, and most underwent both. Study-wide points: Patients showed vaccine-induced immune responses at a rate of around 93%.

The time point denotes: baseline, week 1 (first vaccination visit). Stated treatment: pre-vaccination baseline after standard-of-care therapy. Comment on this clone: Its specificity is unknown.

Germline assignment: CDR1 SEHNR and CDR2 FQNEAQ (reference sequence). Trimming left V 10 bases short and J 0 bases short, with 16 bases between. The CDR3 is 14 amino acids. Generated by immunoSEQ multiplex PCR, the TCRdb table keeps only in-frame clones and is missing some. This sample yields about 50,000 clones, of which 86% are seen a single time; around 2.4% belongs to the top ten. The chain employs TRBV7-9 and TRBJ2-7, with D possibly matching TRBD2 (6 bases). The starting material was PBMCs, obtained from a glioma patient treated with radiotherapy, temozolomide or both. This clonotype originated in a man aged 40-50 years with glioma. Written as DNA, the CDR3 is TGTGCCAACCAGGACTACCCGAGCTCCTACGAGCAGTACTTC. It yields the protein CANQDYPSSYEQYF.